The clone carrying this TCR beta chain has a single count. TCRdb's table, derived via immunoSEQ multiplex PCR, lists solely in-frame clones and lacks some. The profile covers over a million clones, with 95% to 97% appearing a single time and 0.95% to 1.5% taken by the ten largest. The data were obtained in a study of shared clonotypes between healthy human individuals. Germline CDR1 is MNHNS and CDR2 is SASEGT. Trimming shortened V by 2 bases and J by 4 bases, and 9 bases separated the two germline ends. The CDR3 is made up of 14 amino acids. The sequence was collected from a man aged 25 to 45 in good health. The sample consisted of naive CD4+ T cells sorted from blood. Subset noted: CD45RA+ positively selected. The chain carries TRBV6-1 and TRBJ2-1; D call uncertain. CDR3 amino acids: CASSENVPYNEQFF. For the CDR3, the DNA is TGTGCCAGCAGTGAAAACGTACCGTACAATGAGCAGTTCTTC.